This T cell receptor beta chain was captured in a study of blood T cell repertoires in COVID-19. Study details: COVID-19 samples from acute and convalescent phases originated in the United States, Italy and Spain. PBMCs, B-cell-depleted T cells, or T cells were the source of the cDNA or gDNA that made up the material.

Germline CDR1 is MDHEN and CDR2 is SYDVKM. Trimming pared 6 bases from V and 0 bases from J, leaving 22 bases between. The CDR3 runs 18 residues. The method was immunoSEQ multiplex PCR; TCRdb's version includes in-frame clones alone and lacks a portion of them. The top ten hold roughly 9.4% of the sample, which has 150,000 to 200,000 clones, about 70% seen once. Input material: peripheral blood. The receptor's source is a woman aged 50 to 60 with active or convalescent COVID-19. The chain combines TRBV28 with TRBJ2-3, with D perhaps TRBD1 (7 bases). CDR3 sequence (DNA): TGTGCCAGCAGACTACGGCGGGGACAGACCCCTAGCACAGATACGCAGTATTTT. Amino acids: CASRLRRGQTPSTDTQYF. Variable domain in full (rest from reference TRBV28 and TRBJ2-3): DVKVTQSSRYLVKRTGEKVFLECVQDMDHENMFWYRQDPGLGLRLIYFSYDVKMKEKGDIPEGYSVSREKKERFSLILESASTNQTSMYLCASRLRRGQTPSTDTQYFGPGTRLTVL.